The 30 T cell receptor beta chains below were found in one sample sequenced in a study of early T cells in non-severe SARS-CoV-2 infection. TCRdb re-called the 5' RACE reads through MiXCR, storing one row per CDR3 protein. The sample has 25,000 to 30,000 distinct CDR3 sequences, over 8.5% seen once; the top ten hold around 13%. The sample was whole blood. Receptors originate from an adult who was a healthcare worker with PCR-confirmed SARS-CoV-2 infection or an uninfected control (not recorded which).

This clonotype was recorded many times. This chain uses TRBV7-8 with TRBJ2-3; maybe TRBD2 (5 bases). The CDR3 sequence is 14 residues long. Germline V gene data show CDR1 as SGHVS and CDR2 as FQNEAQ. Trimming removed 3 bases at V and 4 bases at J, with 11 bases between. The CDR3 nucleotides are TGTGCCAGCAGCTTGCTAGCTCAAGCAGATACGCAGTATTTT. Residues: CASSLLAQADTQYF.

The chain joins TRBV20-1 to TRBJ1-5; possible D gene TRBD1, 6 bases. This CDR3 has 16 amino acids. Trimming left V 0 bases short and J 1 base short, with 13 bases between. CDR1 is DFQATT, CDR2 SNEGSKA, per germline (reference sequence). This chain's CDR3 is CSARDHGGPSNQPQHF. CDR3 DNA sequence: TGCAGTGCTAGAGATCATGGGGGGCCAAGCAATCAGCCCCAGCATTTT.

This clonotype is medium-sized. V usage is TRBV15 and J usage is TRBJ2-1, with D hard to call. Trimming shortened V by 2 bases and J by 4 bases, and 3 bases separated the two germline ends. The CDR3 contains 12 residues. CDR1 and CDR2 from the germline V gene are LNHNV and YYDKDF (reference sequence). The CDR3 loop reads CATSRQYNEQFF. CDR3 DNA sequence: TGTGCCACCAGCAGACAGTACAATGAGCAGTTCTTC.

This clonotype occurred a few times. V and J are TRBV11-2 and TRBJ1-2; D unresolved. The CDR3 covers 16 residues. Deletions cut 3 bases from V and 4 bases from J, with 18 bases between. CDR1 is SGHAT and CDR2 is FQNNGV in the germline V gene. CDR3 in DNA: TGTGCCAGCAGCTTCGGCCCACGCACGGGCCCCTATGGCTACACCTTC. It yields the protein CASSFGPRTGPYGYTF.

This clonotype appeared many times. The chain couples TRBV3-1 to TRBJ1-2, with unresolved D. The CDR3 loop spans 13 amino acids. Deletions cut 3 bases from V and 6 bases from J, with 11 bases between. CDR1 LGHDT and CDR2 YNNKEL come from the germline V gene (reference sequence). This CDR3 reads CASSHQKEDGYTF. The CDR3, as DNA: TGTGCCAGCAGCCATCAGAAGGAGGATGGCTACACCTTC.

This clonotype showed up many times. The V and J genes are TRBV5-4 and TRBJ2-7, with no clear D. Germline assignment: CDR1 SGHNT and CDR2 YYREEE (reference sequence). The length of the CDR3 is 17 residues. Deletions cut 3 bases from V and 4 bases from J, with 23 bases between. The DNA of the CDR3 is TGTGCCAGCAGCTCCCCGGTGGGTCCACAGAGAACGTACGAGCAGTACTTC. It translates to CASSSPVGPQRTYEQYF. The whole variable domain, filled in from reference TRBV5-4 and TRBJ2-7, reads ETGVTQSPTHLIKTRGQQVTLRCSSQSGHNTVSWYQQALGQGPQFIFQYYREEENGRGNFPPRFSGLQFPNYSSELNVNALELDDSALYLCASSSPVGPQRTYEQYFGPGTRLTVT.

This clonotype is medium-sized within its sample. The V gene is TRBV5-4, the J gene TRBJ1-2, with 12 nucleotides matching TRBD1. Trimming cost V 4 bases and J 5 bases; bases outside gene matches: 12. The germline CDR1 and CDR2 sequences are SGHNT and YYREEE (reference sequence). The CDR3 runs 17 residues. The DNA of the CDR3 is TGTGCCAGCAGCAGGGAAACCGGGACAGGGGGCCGGTATGGCTACACCTTC. It is translated as CASSRETGTGGRYGYTF. The full variable domain, completed using reference TRBV5-4 and TRBJ1-2, is ETGVTQSPTHLIKTRGQQVTLRCSSQSGHNTVSWYQQALGQGPQFIFQYYREEENGRGNFPPRFSGLQFPNYSSELNVNALELDDSALYLCASSRETGTGGRYGYTFGSGTRLTVV.

At least ten counts were recorded for this clonotype. The rearrangement links TRBV29-1 to TRBJ1-3, with D hard to call. This CDR3 contains 14 residues. The V end was cut by 6 bases, the J end by 1 base, with 13 bases between. The germline V gene has CDR1 SQVTM and CDR2 ANQGSEA. The chain's CDR3 is CSVIPGGSGNTIYF. For the CDR3, the DNA is TGCAGCGTCATTCCGGGAGGGTCTGGAAACACCATATATTTT. Based on the CDR3 plus reference TRBV29-1 and TRBJ1-3, the full variable domain is SAVISQKPSRDICQRGTSLTIQCQVDSQVTMMFWYRQQPGQSLTLIATANQGSEATYESGFVIDKFPISRPNLTFSTLTVSNMSPEDSSIYLCSVIPGGSGNTIYFGEGSWLTVV.

The chain is built from TRBV4-3 and TRBJ1-2, with D unclear. The CDR3 has 14 residues. Germline CDR1 and CDR2: LGHNA and YSLEER. Trimming took off 0 bases at V and 3 bases at J, with 8 bases between the two ends. CDR3 bases: TGCGCCAGCAGCCAAGAAAATGGCTACTATGGCTACACCTTC. Translation gives CASSQENGYYGYTF.

This clonotype was observed a handful of times. The V call is TRBV10-3, the J call TRBJ1-1; D is unresolved. CDR1 is ENHRY, CDR2 SYGVKD, per germline. The CDR3 covers 13 residues. V was pared by 3 bases and J by 1 base, with 6 bases between. CDR3 region: CAISERQNTEAFF. The CDR3 DNA reads as TGTGCCATCAGTGAACGGCAGAACACTGAAGCTTTCTTT.

This clonotype was detected a few times. The chain combines TRBV5-1 with TRBJ2-3; D gene unclear. The CDR3 extends over 13 amino acids. The ends were cut back, 0 bases at V and 6 bases at J, with 8 bases in the middle. Per the germline V gene, CDR1 is SGHRS and CDR2 is YFSETQ. DNA of the CDR3: TGCGCCAGCAGCTTGGTTATGACTGATACGCAGTATTTT. Translating it yields CASSLVMTDTQYF.

This clonotype has just a few counts. The chain links TRBV7-9 to TRBJ2-3; D is ambiguous. This CDR3 contains 10 residues. Germline loops: CDR1 SEHNR, CDR2 FQNEAQ (reference sequence). Trimming removed 1 base at V and 7 bases at J, with 0 bases between. CDR3 nucleotides: TGTGCCAGCAGCTTAGATACGCAGTATTTT. Protein product: CASSLDTQYF.

This clonotype was detected many times. The chain combines TRBV6-2 or TRBV6-3 with TRBJ2-7, with a possible D match to TRBD2 (6 bases). Trimming shortened V by 4 bases and J by 3 bases, and 10 bases separated the two germline ends. The CDR3 is made up of 13 amino acids. CDR1 is MNHEY and CDR2 is SVGEGT in the germline V gene. The CDR3, as DNA: TGTGCCAGCAGTTCAGCGGGCCGCTACGAGCAGTACTTC. Translation gives CASSSAGRYEQYF.

The sample holds many counts of this clonotype. The V call is TRBV7-6, the J call TRBJ1-1; D not certain. Germline lookup yields CDR1 SGHVS and CDR2 FNYEAQ. V was cut by 3 bases and J by 1 base, with 6 bases left in between. The CDR3 contains 13 residues. The CDR3 sequence is CASSFEQNTEAFF. The CDR3 DNA reads as TGTGCCAGCAGCTTCGAACAGAACACTGAAGCTTTCTTT.

This clonotype showed up just a few times. This chain joins TRBV29-1 and TRBJ2-7; D gene unclear. CDR3 length: 12 amino acids. V was shortened by 8 bases and J by 4 bases, with 15 bases between the two germline ends. Germline V gene sequence: CDR1 SQVTM, CDR2 ANQGSEA. This CDR3 is CSSRTDRYEQYF. The CDR3 nucleotides read TGCAGCTCCAGGACGGACCGATACGAGCAGTACTTC.

Ten or more counts support this clonotype. The chain carries TRBV14 and TRBJ1-6; D is unresolved. V gave up 0 bases and J gave up 9 bases, with 0 bases separating them. The CDR3 is made up of 11 amino acids. Germline CDR1 and CDR2: SGHDN and FVKESK. CDR3 in DNA: TGTGCCAGCAGCCAAGATTCACCCCTCCACTTT. Its translation: CASSQDSPLHF. Full variable domain (rest looked up from reference TRBV14 and TRBJ1-6): EAGVTQFPSHSVIEKGQTVTLRCDPISGHDNLYWYRRVMGKEIKFLLHFVKESKQDESGMPNNRFLAERTGGTYSTLKVQPAELEDSGVYFCASSQDSPLHFGNGTRLTVT.

This clonotype was recorded at least ten times. The chain links TRBV18 to TRBJ1-1, with 7 bases lining up with TRBD1. This CDR3 is built from 15 residues. The germline V gene has CDR1 KGHSH and CDR2 LQKENI. J was trimmed by 3 bases and V by 3 bases; bases with no gene match: 7. The CDR3 region has the DNA TGTGCCAGCTCACCCCAGGGGGTTAAGGACACTGAAGCTTTCTTT. Translating it yields CASSPQGVKDTEAFF.

This clonotype was recorded once. The V and J genes are TRBV7-2 and TRBJ1-4, with 8 bases matching TRBD1. The germline CDR1 and CDR2 sequences are SGHTA and FQGNSA. V was pared by 6 bases and J by 3 bases, with 3 bases of the junction left unmatched. The CDR3 runs 14 residues. CDR3 sequence: CASSLDRANEKLFF. In DNA, the CDR3 is TGTGCCAGCAGTTTGGACAGGGCTAATGAAAAACTGTTTTTT.

V usage is TRBV12-3 or TRBV12-4 and J usage is TRBJ2-5; 8 bases are shared with TRBD1. The V segment lost 5 bases and the J segment 4 bases; nucleotides outside the gene matches: 3. The CDR3 runs 13 residues. CDR3 region: CASSPQGGETQYF. CDR3 coding DNA: TGTGCCAGCAGTCCACAGGGGGGAGAGACCCAGTACTTC.

This clonotype came up a few times. V gene TRBV27 combines with J gene TRBJ2-5; TRBD1 matches 8 bases. Germline CDR1 reads MNHEY; CDR2 reads SMNVEV (reference sequence). V lost 3 bases to trimming and J lost 5 bases; unmatched junction nucleotides: 5. The length of the CDR3 is 14 residues. The CDR3 DNA follows: TGTGCCAGCAGTTTTGGCAGGGGGCTGGAGACCCAGTACTTC. Amino acids: CASSFGRGLETQYF.

This clonotype occurred many times. V is TRBV4-3 and J is TRBJ2-3; either TRBD1 or TRBD2 may fit D (5 bases each). This CDR3 has 16 residues. The germline V and J ends were trimmed by 5 bases and 0 bases, with 15 bases remaining between them. Germline V gene data show CDR1 as LGHNA and CDR2 as YSLEER. The CDR3 region is CASSVRDPSSTDTQYF. The CDR3 DNA sequence: TGCGCCAGCAGCGTCCGGGACCCCAGTAGCACAGATACGCAGTATTTT.

This chain uses TRBV7-2 with TRBJ2-3, with D possibly being TRBD2 (6 bases). The CDR3 totals 17 residues. Germline V CDR1 and CDR2: SGHTA, FQGNSA. V shed 8 bases and J shed 1 base, with 22 bases lying between them. The CDR3 region is CASLVGVGGPGTDTQYF. CDR3 in DNA: TGTGCCAGCCTAGTGGGGGTCGGAGGGCCGGGCACAGATACGCAGTATTTT.

The chain combines TRBV28 with TRBJ2-7, with TRBD1 as a possible D gene (5 bases). Between the trimmed V and J ends, which lost 10 bases and 8 bases, there was a span of 15 bases. The CDR3 is 11 amino acids. Germline CDR1 and CDR2: MDHEN and SYDVKM. In DNA, the CDR3 is TGTGCCACCTTAAGCCAGGGTAAGCAGTACTTC. It specifies CATLSQGKQYF.

Remarks on this clonotype: This may stem from a read error, because a much larger clone lies one nucleotide away. CDR3 in DNA: TGTGCCAGCAACAGCAACTATGGCTACACCTTC. This codes for CASNSNYGYTF. The chain recombines TRBV11-3 with TRBJ1-2; D gene ambiguous. The V end lost 7 bases, the J end lost 2 bases, and 5 bases lay between the germline ends. Germline lookup yields CDR1 SGHNT and CDR2 YENEEA. The CDR3 has 11 amino acids. Drawing the rest from reference TRBV11-3 and TRBJ1-2, the complete variable domain is EAGVVQSPRYKIIEKKQPVAFWCNPISGHNTLYWYLQNLGQGPELLIRYENEEAVDDSQLPKDRFSAERLKGVDSTLKIQPAELGDSAVYLCASNSNYGYTFGSGTRLTVV.

In its sample, this clonotype was seen a few times. The CDR3 nucleotides read TGTGCCAGCAGCCTTTCGAGGGGCGGCACTGAAGCTTTCTTT. It is translated as CASSLSRGGTEAFF. The V and J genes are TRBV14 and TRBJ1-1, with D tentatively TRBD1 (5 bases). CDR1 is SGHDN and CDR2 is FVKESK in the germline V gene. V was pared by 4 bases and J by 4 bases, with 13 bases between. This CDR3 contains 14 residues.

The chain joins TRBV3-1 to TRBJ2-7; D is possibly TRBD1 (5 bases). There are 14 residues in the CDR3. Trimming cost V 4 bases and J 2 bases, with 12 bases left between them. Germline CDR1 reads LGHDT; CDR2 reads YNNKEL (reference sequence). CDR3 in amino acids: CASSLGHLPYEQYF. The CDR3 nucleotides are TGTGCCAGCAGCCTTGGACACTTACCCTACGAGCAGTACTTC.

This clonotype was counted only a few times. The CDR3 reads CASSPRDRATGNTIYF. In nucleotides, the CDR3 is TGTGCCAGCAGCCCGAGGGACAGGGCCACTGGAAACACCATATATTTT. This rearrangement joins TRBV7-2 to TRBJ1-3; 9 bases are shared with TRBD1. The ends lost 5 bases at V and 2 bases at J; junction bases unmatched: 7. Germline CDR1 is SGHTA and CDR2 is FQGNSA. CDR3 length equals 16 residues. Drawing the rest from reference TRBV7-2 and TRBJ1-3, the complete variable domain is GAGVSQSPSNKVTEKGKDVELRCDPISGHTALYWYRQSLGQGLEFLIYFQGNSAPDKSGLPSDRFSAERTGGSVSTLTIQRTQQEDSAVYLCASSPRDRATGNTIYFGEGSWLTVV.

This clonotype was seen repeatedly, ten times or more. The chain recombines TRBV27 with TRBJ1-4; D is undetermined. Germline CDR1 MNHEY, CDR2 SMNVEV (reference sequence). V was clipped by 5 bases and J by 0 bases, with 13 bases between them. CDR3 length equals 16 residues. Here the CDR3 reads CASSRLLGATNEKLFF. Written as DNA, the CDR3 is TGTGCCAGCAGTCGCCTGTTGGGCGCAACTAATGAAAAACTGTTTTTT.

This clonotype has at least ten counts. The chain employs TRBV11-2 and TRBJ1-2; no clear D gene. V was trimmed by 5 bases and J by 2 bases, leaving 6 bases between them. The CDR3 loop spans 12 amino acids. Germline V lookup: CDR1 SGHAT, CDR2 FQNNGV. The CDR3 spells CASSKLNYGYTF. The CDR3 DNA is TGTGCCAGCAGCAAGTTAAACTATGGCTACACCTTC.

This clonotype was observed many times. The V gene is TRBV7-8, the J gene TRBJ1-5; 7 nucleotides align to TRBD1. The CDR3 is 14 residues long. Germline V gene sequence: CDR1 SGHVS, CDR2 FQNEAQ. J gave up 5 bases and V 7 bases, and 8 bases lay outside the gene matches. The CDR3 sequence is CASTEDRRYQPQHF. The CDR3 nucleotides read TGTGCCAGCACCGAGGACAGGAGATATCAGCCCCAGCATTTT. The whole variable domain, remainder taken from reference TRBV7-8 and TRBJ1-5, is GAGVSQSPRYKVAKRGQDVALRCDPISGHVSLFWYQQALGQGPEFLTYFQNEAQLDKSGLPSDRFFAERPEGSVSTLKIQRTQQEDSAVYLCASTEDRRYQPQHFGDGTRLSIL.